What follows are 30 T cell receptor beta chains derived from one specimen sequenced in a study of shared clonotypes between healthy human individuals. Profiling relied on immunoSEQ multiplex PCR, and the TCRdb table lists in-frame clones only, not all of them. This sample has around 940,000 clones, with approximately 80% found just once. Sequencing was carried out using memory CD4+ T cells sorted from blood. As to subset: CD45RA-negative fraction. The source of these receptors is a man aged 18 to 35 in good health.

The chain uses TRBV7-2 and TRBJ2-7; 7 nucleotides match TRBD1. Unmatched junction bases numbered 8, after V lost 3 bases and J lost 6 bases. Germline CDR1 and CDR2: SGHTA and FQGNSA. The CDR3 covers 14 residues. CDR3 DNA: TGTGCCAGCAGCTTCGATACAGGGGTTGGCGAGCAGTACTTC. Translation: CASSFDTGVGEQYF.

DNA of the CDR3: TGTGCCATCACGGCTAGCGGGAACACAGATACGCAGTATTTT. Protein: CAITASGNTDTQYF. The V and J genes are TRBV10-3 and TRBJ2-3; the match to TRBD2 covers 9 bases. Germline V gene sequence: CDR1 ENHRY, CDR2 SYGVKD. The J segment lost 2 bases and the V segment lost 7 bases, leaving 4 bases of the junction unmatched. CDR3 size: 14 residues.

This chain uses TRBV7-2 with TRBJ2-2; TRBD1 might be the D (6 bases). The V gene lost 5 bases and the J gene lost 0 bases, with 10 bases spanning the gap. Germline V gene lookup returns CDR1 SGHTA and CDR2 FQGNSA. This CDR3 region has 15 residues. The CDR3 coding sequence is TGTGCCAGCAGCGGGGACACCGCGAACACCGGGGAGCTGTTTTTT. Protein product: CASSGDTANTGELFF. The full variable domain, rest sourced from reference TRBV7-2 and TRBJ2-2, is GAGVSQSPSNKVTEKGKDVELRCDPISGHTALYWYRQSLGQGLEFLIYFQGNSAPDKSGLPSDRFSAERTGGSVSTLTIQRTQQEDSAVYLCASSGDTANTGELFFGEGSRLTVL.

The V and J genes are TRBV7-9 and TRBJ2-2; 9 bases agree with TRBD1. Germline CDR1 is SEHNR and CDR2 is FQNEAQ (reference sequence). This CDR3 is 17 amino acids long. The V and J ends lost 5 bases and 8 bases, in that order; junction bases with no gene match: 15. CDR3 region: CASSQPPGQGMTGELFF. In nucleotides, the CDR3 is TGTGCCAGCAGCCAACCACCGGGACAGGGAATGACGGGGGAGCTGTTTTTT. The full variable domain, in which reference TRBV7-9 and TRBJ2-2 provide the parts outside the CDR3, is DTGVSQNPRHKITKRGQNVTFRCDPISEHNRLYWYRQTLGQGPEFLTYFQNEAQLEKSRLLSDRFSAERPKGSFSTLEIQRTEQGDSAMYLCASSQPPGQGMTGELFFGEGSRLTVL.

The chain has TRBV5-6 and TRBJ2-7; a possible D gene is TRBD2 (7 bases). V lost 0 bases and J lost 0, with 13 bases in between. CDR3 length: 16 residues. Germline V gives CDR1 SGHDT, CDR2 YYEEEE. In DNA, the CDR3 is TGTGCCAGCAGCTTGGTTGAACGGGGGGCCTCCTACGAGCAGTACTTC. This encodes CASSLVERGASYEQYF. The complete variable domain, with remaining parts taken from reference TRBV5-6 and TRBJ2-7, reads DAGVTQSPTHLIKTRGQQVTLRCSPKSGHDTVSWYQQALGQGPQFIFQYYEEEERQRGNFPDRFSGHQFPNYSSELNVNALLLGDSALYLCASSLVERGASYEQYFGPGTRLTVT.

J is TRBJ1-4 and V is TRBV28; maybe TRBD1 (6 bases). Germline V lookup: CDR1 MDHEN, CDR2 SYDVKM. The CDR3 is 14 amino acids. The V end was cut by 5 bases, the J end by 8 bases, with 15 bases between. The CDR3 DNA reads TGTGCCAGCAGTAGGGGACACACGGTCGAAAAACTGTTTTTT. As protein: CASSRGHTVEKLFF.

At least ten counts were recorded for this clone. The rearrangement links TRBV9 to TRBJ1-4; the D is unclear. Trimming took 4 bases from V and 0 from J, leaving 7 bases between them. Per the germline V gene, CDR1 is SGDLS and CDR2 is YYNGEE. The CDR3 sequence is 14 residues long. The CDR3 DNA reads as TGTGCCAGCAGCCCCGGTACAACTAATGAAAAACTGTTTTTT. This encodes CASSPGTTNEKLFF.

The rearrangement links TRBV11-2 to TRBJ1-6, with D possibly being TRBD1 (6 bases). The CDR3 length is 15 residues. V was clipped by 5 bases and J by 2 bases, with 10 bases between them. Germline CDR1 SGHAT, CDR2 FQNNGV. Written as DNA, the CDR3 is TGTGCCAGCAGCCTAGGACAGACCTATAATTCACCCCTCCACTTT. Amino acids: CASSLGQTYNSPLHF.

This clone showed up just a few times. This sequence joins TRBV6-1 and TRBJ2-7, with TRBD2 matching over 7 bases. The junction had 4 bases not matched to a gene; V was cut back by 5 bases and J by 3 bases. This CDR3 has 13 residues. The germline CDR1 and CDR2 sequences are MNHNS and SASEGT. In DNA, the CDR3 is TGTGCCAGCAGTCGGGACTATAACTACGAGCAGTACTTC. Protein sequence: CASSRDYNYEQYF.

The V and J genes are TRBV5-1 and TRBJ2-3, with 7 bases lining up with TRBD1. Trimming cost V 2 bases and J 0 bases; bases outside gene matches: 6. This CDR3 has 16 residues. The germline V gene encodes CDR1 SGHRS and CDR2 YFSETQ. The chain's CDR3 is CASSFGQDPSTDTQYF. As DNA, the CDR3 is TGCGCCAGCAGCTTCGGACAGGACCCAAGCACAGATACGCAGTATTTT.

The chain carries TRBV19 and TRBJ1-1; possible D gene TRBD1, 6 bases. The germline gives CDR1 LNHDA, CDR2 SQIVND (reference sequence). The CDR3 is made up of 14 amino acids. The V end was cut by 10 bases, the J end by 1 base, with 16 bases between. The CDR3 here is CATQREQGNTEAFF. The DNA for the CDR3 is TGTGCCACCCAACGGGAACAGGGGAACACTGAAGCTTTCTTT. The whole variable domain, remainder taken from reference TRBV19 and TRBJ1-1, is DGGITQSPKYLFRKEGQNVTLSCEQNLNHDAMYWYRQDPGQGLRLIYYSQIVNDFQKGDIAEGYSVSREKKESFPLTVTSAQKNPTAFYLCATQREQGNTEAFFGQGTRLTVV.

This chain links TRBV28 with TRBJ2-3; D gene unclear. The CDR3 consists of 11 residues. CDR1 is MDHEN, CDR2 SYDVKM, per germline. Trimming pared 0 bases from V and 8 bases from J, leaving 3 bases between. DNA of the CDR3: TGTGCCAGCAGTTTATGGGGTACGCAGTATTTT. As protein: CASSLWGTQYF.

This chain uses TRBV28 with TRBJ1-2; no clear D gene. Trimming cost V 5 bases and J 4 bases, with 11 bases left between them. This CDR3 is built from 13 residues. From germline, CDR1 is MDHEN and CDR2 SYDVKM. CDR3 DNA sequence: TGTGCCAGCAGTCGGTCGACAAGCTATGGCTACACCTTC. It encodes CASSRSTSYGYTF.

The rearrangement links TRBV9 to TRBJ2-5, with D perhaps TRBD1 (5 bases). The germline CDR1 and CDR2 sequences are SGDLS and YYNGEE. CDR3 size: 17 residues. V shed 1 base and J shed 5 bases, with 21 bases lying between them. CDR3 amino acids: CASSVTLSTKAGETQYF. The DNA of the CDR3 is TGTGCCAGCAGCGTAACCCTTTCTACGAAGGCAGGGGAGACCCAGTACTTC.

The chain is built from TRBV9 and TRBJ1-3; maybe TRBD1 (5 bases). V was pared by 4 bases and J by 0 bases, with 11 bases between. Germline CDR1 SGDLS, CDR2 YYNGEE. The CDR3 totals 15 residues. The CDR3 DNA is TGTGCCAGCAGCACGGGACCGACCTCTGGAAACACCATATATTTT. Protein product: CASSTGPTSGNTIYF.

The chain joins TRBV5-4 to TRBJ2-1; 9 bases align to TRBD2. Germline lookup yields CDR1 SGHNT and CDR2 YYREEE (reference sequence). Unmatched junction bases numbered 5, after V lost 2 bases and J lost 2 bases. The CDR3 consists of 16 residues. The CDR3: CASSFGGRATYNEQFF. Here the CDR3 DNA reads TGTGCCAGCAGCTTCGGCGGGAGGGCTACCTACAATGAGCAGTTCTTC.

This chain links TRBV5-1 with TRBJ2-7; tentatively, D is TRBD1 (5 bases). The V end was cut by 5 bases, the J end by 3 bases, with 12 bases between. Germline CDR1 is SGHRS and CDR2 is YFSETQ. The CDR3 runs to 13 residues. For the CDR3, the DNA is TGCGCCAGCAGTCCGGACACATACTACGAGCAGTACTTC. Its translation is CASSPDTYYEQYF.

The CDR3 is CASGRQENYGYTF. CDR3 DNA: TGTGCCAGCGGGAGACAGGAGAACTATGGCTACACCTTC. The rearrangement joins TRBV2 to TRBJ1-2; tentatively, D is TRBD1 (6 bases). CDR1 SNHLY and CDR2 FYNNEI come from the germline V gene. This CDR3 is 13 amino acids long. Deletions cut 8 bases from V and 2 bases from J, with 12 bases between.

The rearrangement links TRBV7-2 to TRBJ2-1; the D gene could be TRBD1 or TRBD2 (5 bases each). Trimming left V 3 bases short and J 5 bases short, with 23 bases between. The CDR3 is made up of 18 amino acids. The germline V gene has CDR1 SGHTA and CDR2 FQGNSA. CDR3 nucleotides: TGTGCCAGCAGCTTCCAAATACCGGGACCTTTGAGGGACAATGAGCAGTTCTTC. Its protein is CASSFQIPGPLRDNEQFF.

The rearrangement links TRBV5-6 to TRBJ2-1, with 10 bases that match TRBD1. J gave up 7 bases and V 4 bases, and 11 bases lay outside the gene matches. The CDR3 totals 16 residues. Germline V gives CDR1 SGHDT, CDR2 YYEEEE. The CDR3 DNA reads TGTGCCAGCAGCGCCCCGGGGACAGGGGTTCGGAATGAGCAGTTCTTC. Protein sequence: CASSAPGTGVRNEQFF.

Comments on this clone: In the same sample, other DNA sequences code for this CDR3. The rearrangement links TRBV2 to TRBJ2-7; D is possibly TRBD1 (5 bases). The germline gives CDR1 SNHLY, CDR2 FYNNEI. The CDR3 length is 14 residues. V lost 2 bases and J 0 bases, leaving 8 bases between the germline ends. The CDR3: CASSEQGSSYEQYF. The DNA for the CDR3 is TGTGCCAGCAGTGAACAGGGAAGCTCCTACGAGCAGTACTTC.

The chain carries TRBV28 and TRBJ2-7; the match to TRBD2 covers 12 bases. Unmatched junction bases numbered 5, after V lost 5 bases and J lost 3 bases. The CDR3 spans 15 residues. Per the germline V gene, CDR1 is MDHEN and CDR2 is SYDVKM. The CDR3 sequence is CASSPPGLAGYEQYF. The DNA of the CDR3 is TGTGCCAGCAGTCCCCCGGGACTAGCGGGCTACGAGCAGTACTTC.

About this clone: Other DNA sequences in the sample encode the same CDR3. The chain employs TRBV5-1 and TRBJ2-7; D unresolved. The CDR3 totals 13 residues. Trimming stripped 1 base from V and 3 bases from J, with 8 bases between. Germline V gives CDR1 SGHRS, CDR2 YFSETQ. CDR3 region: CASSLLSSYEQYF. DNA of the CDR3: TGCGCCAGCAGCTTGCTTAGCAGCTACGAGCAGTACTTC. The full variable domain, in which reference TRBV5-1 and TRBJ2-7 provide the parts outside the CDR3, is KAGVTQTPRYLIKTRGQQVTLSCSPISGHRSVSWYQQTPGQGLQFLFEYFSETQRNKGNFPGRFSGRQFSNSRSEMNVSTLELGDSALYLCASSLLSSYEQYFGPGTRLTVT.

This chain joins TRBV18 and TRBJ2-5; a possible D gene is TRBD2 (5 bases). Germline V gene data show CDR1 as KGHSH and CDR2 as LQKENI. This CDR3 region has 14 residues. V dropped 5 bases and J dropped 5 bases, with 15 bases sitting between them. The CDR3: CASSILMGGETQYF. The CDR3 coding sequence is TGTGCCAGCTCAATTCTAATGGGCGGGGAGACCCAGTACTTC.

This chain connects TRBV18 to TRBJ1-2; no reliable D call. The germline CDR1 and CDR2 sequences are KGHSH and LQKENI. The CDR3 sequence is 14 residues long. The V and J ends lost 0 bases and 2 bases respectively, with 7 bases between them. CDR3 nucleotide sequence: TGTGCCAGCTCACCACCGGCCTTCAACTATGGCTACACCTTC. Protein: CASSPPAFNYGYTF.

The rearrangement uses TRBV10-3 and TRBJ1-1; TRBD1 matches at 7 bases. Germline V gene lookup returns CDR1 ENHRY and CDR2 SYGVKD. The CDR3 is 14 residues long. The junction had 9 bases not matched to a gene; V was cut back by 6 bases and J by 5 bases. The CDR3: CAISPGQAATEAFF. CDR3 nucleotides: TGTGCCATCAGCCCTGGACAGGCGGCTACTGAAGCTTTCTTT.

This clone appeared a few times. The junction differs from germline at one of its ends, possibly a read error. V and J are TRBV30 and TRBJ1-1, with 9 bases matching TRBD1. Germline lookup yields CDR1 GTSNPN and CDR2 SVGIG (reference sequence). The CDR3 covers 12 residues. This CDR3 reads CAWTQTGTGQDF. The CDR3 DNA follows: TGTGCCTGGACCCAGACCGGGACAGGGCAAGACTTT.

The chain uses TRBV27 and TRBJ2-7; TRBD1 agrees at 7 bases. Germline V gives CDR1 MNHEY, CDR2 SMNVEV (reference sequence). The CDR3 is 14 amino acids. V shed 2 bases, J shed 5 bases, and the junction held 6 bases outside the gene matches. In DNA, the CDR3 is TGTGCCAGCAGTTTAACCAGGGGGAACGACGAGCAGTACTTC. This codes for CASSLTRGNDEQYF.

The CDR3 loop reads CASRGAVAGEYF. Written as DNA, the CDR3 is TGTGCCAGCAGGGGGGCTGTAGCGGGGGAGTACTTC. The genes are TRBV6-6 and TRBJ2-5; 9 bases agree with TRBD2. Germline loops: CDR1 MNHNY, CDR2 SVGAGI (reference sequence). The CDR3 is 12 amino acids. V shed 6 bases and J 12 bases; nucleotides not matched to a gene: 8.

This chain joins TRBV18 and TRBJ2-2; perhaps TRBD1 as D (5 bases). The CDR3 runs to 15 residues. The V gene lost 1 base and the J gene lost 5 bases, with 11 bases spanning the gap. Germline assignment: CDR1 KGHSH and CDR2 LQKENI. This CDR3 is CASSPRVQETGELFF. CDR3 DNA: TGTGCCAGCTCACCACGAGTACAGGAAACCGGGGAGCTGTTTTTT.